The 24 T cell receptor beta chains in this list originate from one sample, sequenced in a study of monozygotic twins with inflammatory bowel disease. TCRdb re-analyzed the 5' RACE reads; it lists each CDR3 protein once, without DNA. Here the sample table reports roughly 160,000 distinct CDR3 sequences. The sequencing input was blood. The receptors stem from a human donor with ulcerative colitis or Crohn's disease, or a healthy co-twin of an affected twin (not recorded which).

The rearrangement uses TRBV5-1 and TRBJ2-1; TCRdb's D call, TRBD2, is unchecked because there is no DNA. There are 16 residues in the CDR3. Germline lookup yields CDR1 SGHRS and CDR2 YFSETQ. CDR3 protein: CASSLATSGIQNEQFF.

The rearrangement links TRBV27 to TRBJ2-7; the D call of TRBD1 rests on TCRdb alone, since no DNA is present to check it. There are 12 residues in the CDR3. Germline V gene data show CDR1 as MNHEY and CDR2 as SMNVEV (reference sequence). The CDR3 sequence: CASSRQGSEQYF.

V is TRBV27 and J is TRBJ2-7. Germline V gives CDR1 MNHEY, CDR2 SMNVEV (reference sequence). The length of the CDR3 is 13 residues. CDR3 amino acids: CASSIRKGYEQYF.

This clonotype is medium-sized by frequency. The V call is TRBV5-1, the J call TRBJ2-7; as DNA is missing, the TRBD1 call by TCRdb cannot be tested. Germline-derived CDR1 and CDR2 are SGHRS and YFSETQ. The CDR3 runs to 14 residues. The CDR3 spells CASSLESVGDEQYF.

The CDR3: CSAQGGGNTEAFF. V and J are TRBV20-1 and TRBJ1-1; TCRdb designates TRBD1, a call that cannot be tested without DNA. The CDR3 sequence is 13 residues long. Per the germline V gene, CDR1 is DFQATT and CDR2 is SNEGSKA (reference sequence).

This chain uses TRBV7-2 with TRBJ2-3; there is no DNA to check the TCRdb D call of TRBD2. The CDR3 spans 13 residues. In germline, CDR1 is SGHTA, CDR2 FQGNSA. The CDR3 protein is CASTAVREDTQYF.

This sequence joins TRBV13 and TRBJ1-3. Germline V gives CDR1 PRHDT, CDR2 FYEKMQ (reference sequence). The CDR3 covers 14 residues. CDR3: CASSLGSSGNTIYF. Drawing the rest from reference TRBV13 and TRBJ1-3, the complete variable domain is AAGVIQSPRHLIKEKRETATLKCYPIPRHDTVYWYQQGPGQDPQFLISFYEKMQSDKGSIPDRFSAQQFSDYHSELNMSSLELGDSALYFCASSLGSSGNTIYFGEGSWLTVV.

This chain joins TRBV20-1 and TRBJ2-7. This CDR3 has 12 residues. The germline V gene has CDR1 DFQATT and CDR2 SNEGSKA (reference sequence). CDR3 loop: CSASGRPYEQYF.

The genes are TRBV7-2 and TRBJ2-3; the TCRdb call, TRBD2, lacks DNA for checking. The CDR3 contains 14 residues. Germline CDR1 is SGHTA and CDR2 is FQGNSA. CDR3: CASSRTSGQDTQYF.

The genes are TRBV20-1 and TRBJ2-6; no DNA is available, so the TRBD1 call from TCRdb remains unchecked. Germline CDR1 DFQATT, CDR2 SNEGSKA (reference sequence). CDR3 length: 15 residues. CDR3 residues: CSALDRSKGANVLTF.

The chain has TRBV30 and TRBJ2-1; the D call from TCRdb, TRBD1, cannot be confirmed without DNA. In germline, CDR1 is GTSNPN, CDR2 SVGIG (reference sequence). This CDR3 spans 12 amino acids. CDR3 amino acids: CAWSKGVNEQFF.

CDR3 region: CASSYVAGEDYGYTF. This chain uses TRBV6-5 with TRBJ1-2; TCRdb indicates TRBD1, and absent DNA this call remains unverified. Germline assignment: CDR1 MNHEY and CDR2 SVGAGI. This CDR3 contains 15 residues.

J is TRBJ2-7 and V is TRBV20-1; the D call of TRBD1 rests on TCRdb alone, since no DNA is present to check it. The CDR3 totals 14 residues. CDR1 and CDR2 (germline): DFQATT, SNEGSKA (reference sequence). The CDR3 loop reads CSARDSGISYEQYF.

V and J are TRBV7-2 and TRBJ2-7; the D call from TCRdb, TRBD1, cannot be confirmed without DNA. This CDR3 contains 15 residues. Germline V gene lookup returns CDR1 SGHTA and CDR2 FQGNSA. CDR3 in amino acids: CASSHHPGGSPEQYF.

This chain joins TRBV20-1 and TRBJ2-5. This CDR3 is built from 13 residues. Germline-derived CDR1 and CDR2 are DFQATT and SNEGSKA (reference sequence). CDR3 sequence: CSASAGFQETQYF.

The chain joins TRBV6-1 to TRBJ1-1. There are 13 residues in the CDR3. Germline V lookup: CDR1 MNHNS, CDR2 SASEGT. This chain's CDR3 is CASSVNDGTEAFF.

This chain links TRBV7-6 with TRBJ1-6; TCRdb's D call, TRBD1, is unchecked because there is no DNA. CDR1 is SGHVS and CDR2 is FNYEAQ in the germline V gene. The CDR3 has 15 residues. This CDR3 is CASSLAAGGGSPLHF. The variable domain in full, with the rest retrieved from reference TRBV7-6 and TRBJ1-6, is GAGVSQSPRYKVTKRGQDVALRCDPISGHVSLYWYRQALGQGPEFLTYFNYEAQQDKSGLPNDRFSAERPEGSISTLTIQRTEQRDSAMYRCASSLAAGGGSPLHFGNGTRLTVT.

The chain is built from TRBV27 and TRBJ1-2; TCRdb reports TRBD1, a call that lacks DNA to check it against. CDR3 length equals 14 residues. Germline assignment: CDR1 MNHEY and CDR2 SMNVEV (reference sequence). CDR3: CASSLVTGSDGYTF.

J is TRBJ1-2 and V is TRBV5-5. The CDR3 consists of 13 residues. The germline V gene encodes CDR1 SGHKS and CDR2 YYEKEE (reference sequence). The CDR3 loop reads CASSSEINYGYAF.

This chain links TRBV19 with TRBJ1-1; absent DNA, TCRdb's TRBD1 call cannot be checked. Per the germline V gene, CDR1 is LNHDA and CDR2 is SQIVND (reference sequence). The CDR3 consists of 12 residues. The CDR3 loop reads CAIQGPDTEAFF. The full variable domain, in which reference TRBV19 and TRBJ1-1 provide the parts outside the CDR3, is DGGITQSPKYLFRKEGQNVTLSCEQNLNHDAMYWYRQDPGQGLRLIYYSQIVNDFQKGDIAEGYSVSREKKESFPLTVTSAQKNPTAFYLCAIQGPDTEAFFGQGTRLTVV.

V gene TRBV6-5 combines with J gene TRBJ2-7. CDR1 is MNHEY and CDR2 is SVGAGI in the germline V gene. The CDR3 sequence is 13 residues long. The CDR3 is CASRDPSSYEQYF.

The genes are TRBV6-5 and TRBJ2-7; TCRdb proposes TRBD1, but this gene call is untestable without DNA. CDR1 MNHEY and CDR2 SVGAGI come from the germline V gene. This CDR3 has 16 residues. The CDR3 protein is CASSYAGTSGGYEQYF.

The CDR3 loop is CASSDAWIMQPQHF. The chain is built from TRBV25-1 and TRBJ1-5. The CDR3 totals 14 residues. Looked up from germline, CDR1 is MGHDK and CDR2 is SYGVNS.

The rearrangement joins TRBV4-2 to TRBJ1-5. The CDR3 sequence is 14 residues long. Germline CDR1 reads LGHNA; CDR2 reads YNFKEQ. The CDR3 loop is CASSQDLGGQPQHF.